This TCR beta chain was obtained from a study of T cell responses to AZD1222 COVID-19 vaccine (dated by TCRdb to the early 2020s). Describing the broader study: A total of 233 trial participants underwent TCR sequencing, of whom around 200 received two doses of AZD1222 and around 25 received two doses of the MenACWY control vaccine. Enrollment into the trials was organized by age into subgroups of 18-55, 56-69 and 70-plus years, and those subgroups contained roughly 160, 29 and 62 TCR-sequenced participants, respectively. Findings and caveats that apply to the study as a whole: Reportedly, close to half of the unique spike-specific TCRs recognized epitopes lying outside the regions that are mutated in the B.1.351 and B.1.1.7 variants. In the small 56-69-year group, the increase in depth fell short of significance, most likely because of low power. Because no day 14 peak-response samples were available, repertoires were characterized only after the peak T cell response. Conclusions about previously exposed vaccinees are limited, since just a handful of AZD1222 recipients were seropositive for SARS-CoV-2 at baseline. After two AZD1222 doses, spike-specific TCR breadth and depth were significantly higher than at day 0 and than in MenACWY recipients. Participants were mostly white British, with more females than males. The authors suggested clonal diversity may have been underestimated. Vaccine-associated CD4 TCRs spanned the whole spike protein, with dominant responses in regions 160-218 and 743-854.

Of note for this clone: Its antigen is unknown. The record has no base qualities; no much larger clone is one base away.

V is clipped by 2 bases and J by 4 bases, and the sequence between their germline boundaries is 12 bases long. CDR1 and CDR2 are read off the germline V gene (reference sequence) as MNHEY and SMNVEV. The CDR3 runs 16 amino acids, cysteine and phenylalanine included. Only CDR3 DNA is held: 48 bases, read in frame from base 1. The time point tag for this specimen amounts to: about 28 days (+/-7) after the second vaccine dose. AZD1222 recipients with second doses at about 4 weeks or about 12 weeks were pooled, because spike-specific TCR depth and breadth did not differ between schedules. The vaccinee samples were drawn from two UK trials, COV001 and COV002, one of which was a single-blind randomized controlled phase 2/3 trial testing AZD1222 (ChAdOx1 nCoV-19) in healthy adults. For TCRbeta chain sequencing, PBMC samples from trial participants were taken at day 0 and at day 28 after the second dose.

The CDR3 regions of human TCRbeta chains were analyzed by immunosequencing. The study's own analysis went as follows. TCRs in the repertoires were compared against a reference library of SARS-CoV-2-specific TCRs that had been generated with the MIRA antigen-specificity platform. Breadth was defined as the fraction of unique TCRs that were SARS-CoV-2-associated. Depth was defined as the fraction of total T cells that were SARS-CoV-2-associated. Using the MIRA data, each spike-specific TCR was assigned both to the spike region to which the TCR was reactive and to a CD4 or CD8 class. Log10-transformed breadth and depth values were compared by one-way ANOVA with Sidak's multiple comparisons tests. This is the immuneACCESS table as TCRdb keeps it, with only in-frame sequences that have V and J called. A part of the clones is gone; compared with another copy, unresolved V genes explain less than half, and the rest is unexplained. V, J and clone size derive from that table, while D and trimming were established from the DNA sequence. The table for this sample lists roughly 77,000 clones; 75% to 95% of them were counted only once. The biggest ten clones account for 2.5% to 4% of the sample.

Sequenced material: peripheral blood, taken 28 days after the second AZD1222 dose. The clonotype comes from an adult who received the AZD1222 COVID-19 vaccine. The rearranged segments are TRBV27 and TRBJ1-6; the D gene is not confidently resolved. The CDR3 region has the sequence CASSLEASTYNSPLHF. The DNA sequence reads TGTGCCAGCAGTTTAGAGGCCAGCACTTATAATTCACCCCTCCACTTT.